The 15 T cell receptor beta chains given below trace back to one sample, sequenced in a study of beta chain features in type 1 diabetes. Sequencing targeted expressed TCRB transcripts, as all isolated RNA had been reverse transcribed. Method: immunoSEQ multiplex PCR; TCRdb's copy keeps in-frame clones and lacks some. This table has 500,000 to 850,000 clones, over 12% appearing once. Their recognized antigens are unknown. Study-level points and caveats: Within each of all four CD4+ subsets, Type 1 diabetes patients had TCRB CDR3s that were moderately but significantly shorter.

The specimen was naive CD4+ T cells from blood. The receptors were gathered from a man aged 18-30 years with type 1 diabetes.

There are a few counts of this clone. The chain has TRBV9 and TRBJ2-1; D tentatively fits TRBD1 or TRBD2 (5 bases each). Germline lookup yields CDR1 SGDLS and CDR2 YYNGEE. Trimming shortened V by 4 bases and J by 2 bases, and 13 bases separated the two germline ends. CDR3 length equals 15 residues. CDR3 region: CASSIRDGPYNEQFF. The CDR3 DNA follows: TGTGCCAGCAGCATCCGGGACGGACCCTACAATGAGCAGTTCTTC.

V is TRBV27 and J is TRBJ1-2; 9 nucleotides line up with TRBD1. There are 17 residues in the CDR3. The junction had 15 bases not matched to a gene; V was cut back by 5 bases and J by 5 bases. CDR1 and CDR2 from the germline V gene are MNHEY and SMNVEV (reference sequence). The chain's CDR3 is CASSREVRDRVGYGYTF. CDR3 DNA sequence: TGTGCCAGCAGTCGAGAGGTCCGGGACAGGGTGGGATATGGCTACACCTTC.

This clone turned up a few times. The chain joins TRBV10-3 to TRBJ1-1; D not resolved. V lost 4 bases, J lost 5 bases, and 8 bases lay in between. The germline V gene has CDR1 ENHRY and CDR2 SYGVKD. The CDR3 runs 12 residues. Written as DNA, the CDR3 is TGTGCCATCAGTGTTGGCGAGACTGAAGCTTTCTTT. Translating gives CAISVGETEAFF.

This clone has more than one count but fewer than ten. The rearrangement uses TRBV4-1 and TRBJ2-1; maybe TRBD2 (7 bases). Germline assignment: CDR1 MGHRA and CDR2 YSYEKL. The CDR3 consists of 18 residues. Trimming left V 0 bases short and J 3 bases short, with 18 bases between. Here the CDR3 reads CASSQEGGVGGNYNEQFF. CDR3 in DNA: TGCGCCAGCAGCCAAGAAGGGGGGGTTGGCGGGAACTACAATGAGCAGTTCTTC.

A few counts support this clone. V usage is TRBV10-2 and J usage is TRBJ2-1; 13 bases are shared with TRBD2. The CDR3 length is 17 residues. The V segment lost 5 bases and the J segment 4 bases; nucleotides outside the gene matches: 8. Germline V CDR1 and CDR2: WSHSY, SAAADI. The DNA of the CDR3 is TGCGCCAGCAGTCATGGGACTAGCGGGGTTAGGTACAATGAGCAGTTCTTC. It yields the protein CASSHGTSGVRYNEQFF.

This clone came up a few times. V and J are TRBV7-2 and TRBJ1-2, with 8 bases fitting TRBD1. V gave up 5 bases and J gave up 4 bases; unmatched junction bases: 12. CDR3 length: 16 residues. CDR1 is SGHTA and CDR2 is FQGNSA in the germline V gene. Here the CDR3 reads CASSPRLDRAAYGYTF. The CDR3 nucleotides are TGTGCCAGCAGCCCTAGATTGGACAGGGCTGCCTATGGCTACACCTTC.

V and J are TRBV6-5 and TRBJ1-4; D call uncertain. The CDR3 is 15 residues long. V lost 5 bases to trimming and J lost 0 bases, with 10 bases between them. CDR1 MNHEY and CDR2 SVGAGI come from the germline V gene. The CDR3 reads CASSPVGATNEKLFF. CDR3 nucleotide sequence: TGTGCCAGCAGTCCCGTTGGGGCAACTAATGAAAAACTGTTTTTT.

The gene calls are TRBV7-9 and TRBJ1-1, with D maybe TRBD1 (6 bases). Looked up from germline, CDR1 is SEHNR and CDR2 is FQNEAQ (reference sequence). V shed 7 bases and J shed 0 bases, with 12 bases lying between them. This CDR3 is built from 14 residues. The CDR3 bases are TGTGCCAGCACCCGACAGGACCTGAACACTGAAGCTTTCTTT. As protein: CASTRQDLNTEAFF.

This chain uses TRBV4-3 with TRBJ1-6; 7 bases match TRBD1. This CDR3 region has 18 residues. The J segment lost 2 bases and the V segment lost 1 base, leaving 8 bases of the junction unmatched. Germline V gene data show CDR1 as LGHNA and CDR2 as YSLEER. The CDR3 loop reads CASSQAVTGNTYNSPLHF. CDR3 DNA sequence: TGCGCCAGCAGCCAAGCAGTGACAGGGAACACCTATAATTCACCCCTCCACTTT.

This chain's CDR3 is CASSLRFVYEQYF. CDR3 coding DNA: TGTGCCAGCAGCTTGCGCTTTGTCTACGAGCAGTACTTC. This chain connects TRBV5-6 to TRBJ2-7; no clear D gene. The CDR3 covers 13 residues. Trimming removed 1 base from V and 3 bases from J, with 8 bases in between. Germline lookup yields CDR1 SGHDT and CDR2 YYEEEE.

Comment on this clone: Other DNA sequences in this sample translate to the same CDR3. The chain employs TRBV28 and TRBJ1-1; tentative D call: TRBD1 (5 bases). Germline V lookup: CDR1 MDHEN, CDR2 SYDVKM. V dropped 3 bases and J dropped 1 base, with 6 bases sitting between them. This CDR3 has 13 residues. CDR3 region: CASSLGRNTEAFF. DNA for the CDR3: TGTGCCAGCAGTTTGGGGCGGAACACTGAAGCTTTCTTT.

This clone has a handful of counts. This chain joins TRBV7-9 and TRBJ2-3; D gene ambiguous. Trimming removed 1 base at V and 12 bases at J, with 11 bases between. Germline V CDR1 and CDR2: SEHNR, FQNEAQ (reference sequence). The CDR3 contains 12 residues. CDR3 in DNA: TGTGCCAGCAGCTTAGAACTGTTCGATCAGTATTTT. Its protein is CASSLELFDQYF.

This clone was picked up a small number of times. CDR3 loop: CAWSQGPGRGYGYTF. In DNA form, the CDR3 reads TGTGCCTGGAGTCAAGGTCCGGGGAGAGGCTATGGCTACACCTTC. V gene TRBV30 combines with J gene TRBJ1-2; the D is unclear. V lost 2 bases and J lost 4, with 17 bases in between. Germline loops: CDR1 GTSNPN, CDR2 SVGIG (reference sequence). The CDR3 has 15 amino acids.

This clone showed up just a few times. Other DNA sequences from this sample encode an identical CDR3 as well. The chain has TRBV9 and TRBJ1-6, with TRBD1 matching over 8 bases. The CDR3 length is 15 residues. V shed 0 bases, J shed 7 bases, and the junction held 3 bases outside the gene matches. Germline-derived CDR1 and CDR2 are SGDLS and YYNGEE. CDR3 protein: CASSVEGTGNSPLHF. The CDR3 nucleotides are TGTGCCAGCAGCGTAGAGGGGACAGGAAATTCACCCCTCCACTTT.

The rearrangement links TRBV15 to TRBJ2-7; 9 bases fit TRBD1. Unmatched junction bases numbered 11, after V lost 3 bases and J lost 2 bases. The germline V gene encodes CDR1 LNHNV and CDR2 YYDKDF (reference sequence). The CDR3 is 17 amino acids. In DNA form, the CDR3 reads TGTGCCACCAGCAGCACTAGTGACAGGGGGGGCCCCTACGAGCAGTACTTC. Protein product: CATSSTSDRGGPYEQYF.